The clone carrying this T cell receptor beta chain was found a few times. The record originates from a study of immune characterization of retroperitoneal liposarcoma. Each CDR3 protein gets one entry after TCRdb re-called the PCR reads with MiXCR. Of some 10,000 distinct CDR3 sequences in the sample, around a third were seen once. Germline V gene lookup returns CDR1 MNHNY and CDR2 SVGAGI (reference sequence). The CDR3 sequence is 15 residues long. The V call is TRBV6-6, the J call TRBJ2-3; 9 positions match TRBD2. Matching the DNA end better, TRBJ2-7 makes the J call doubtful. Sequenced: tumor tissue. This TCR was recovered from a male donor with retroperitoneal liposarcoma. The CDR3 region has the DNA TGTGCCAGCAGTTACTCGGCGGGAGGGTTGGATGAGCAGTACTTC. Protein: CASSYSAGGLDEQYF.